The subject of this entry is one T cell receptor (beta chain). This sample was included in a study of T cells after yellow fever vaccination. Trimming stripped 1 base from V and 2 bases from J, with 13 bases between. Germline V gene lookup returns CDR1 SGHDN and CDR2 FVKESK. The CDR3 has 16 amino acids. A single record per CDR3 protein comes from TCRdb applying MiXCR to the 5' RACE reads. The profile shows some 390,000 distinct CDR3 sequences, 18% of them singletons. Material: PBMCs, obtained before the yellow fever booster vaccination. V and J are TRBV14 and TRBJ2-3, with D possibly TRBD2 on 6 matching bases. This TCR came from a man between 18 and 35 years old who received the YFV17D yellow fever vaccine. The CDR3 loop is CASSQGGGAYTDTQYF. The CDR3, as DNA: TGTGCCAGCAGCCAAGGCGGCGGGGCCTACACAGATACGCAGTATTTT.